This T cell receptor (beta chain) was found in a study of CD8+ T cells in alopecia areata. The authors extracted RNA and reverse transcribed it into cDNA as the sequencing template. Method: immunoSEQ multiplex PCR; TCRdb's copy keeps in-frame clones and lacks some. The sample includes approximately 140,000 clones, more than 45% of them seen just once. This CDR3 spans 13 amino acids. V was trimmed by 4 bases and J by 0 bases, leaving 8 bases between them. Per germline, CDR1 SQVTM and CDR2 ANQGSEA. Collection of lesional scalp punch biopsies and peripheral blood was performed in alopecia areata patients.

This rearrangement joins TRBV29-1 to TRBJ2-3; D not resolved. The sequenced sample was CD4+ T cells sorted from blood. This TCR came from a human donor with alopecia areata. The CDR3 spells CSVGVSSTDTQYF. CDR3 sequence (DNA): TGCAGCGTTGGGGTCTCCAGCACAGATACGCAGTATTTT.